This T cell receptor beta chain was documented in a study of CD8 T cells in Susac syndrome. Random hexamers served to reverse transcribe roughly 0.5 to 1 ug RNA. TCRdb re-derived calls from the immunoSEQ multiplex PCR reads in MiXCR, one entry per CDR3 protein. The profile shows about 200,000 distinct CDR3 sequences, nearly 95% of them singletons. Trimming shortened V by 1 base and J by 9 bases, and 13 bases separated the two germline ends. The CDR3 is 12 residues long. In germline, CDR1 is SQVTM, CDR2 ANQGSEA. This receptor was taken from a human donor with multiple sclerosis. The chain uses TRBV29-1 and TRBJ2-7, with D perhaps matching TRBD1 or TRBD2 (5 bases each). The sequencing sample was made of CD4+ T cells from PBMCs. The CDR3 is CSVEVVRGGQYF. Here the CDR3 DNA reads TGCAGCGTTGAAGTCGTCCGGGGCGGGCAGTACTTC.